These T cell receptor beta chains were read from a single sample in a study of CD8 T cells in ankylosing spondylitis. TCRdb reprocessed the 5' RACE reads via MiXCR and lists one record per CDR3 protein. The sample lists about 35,000 distinct CDR3 sequences; less than 4% were seen once. Sequences were obtained from blood, either unsorted or a sorted T cell fraction (not recorded which). These receptors came from a male donor with ankylosing spondylitis or in good health (not recorded which). Each CDR3 is given with its conserved first and last residue. A D gene is named only where the DNA matches it firmly. Not all rows give a size; the values are once, few, many and, for expanded clones, a class.

TRBD1,many,TRBJ1-2,14,TRBV9,TGTGCCAGCAGCCAAACCCAGGGGGGGGATGGCTACACCTTC,CASSQTQGGDGYTF
-,many,TRBJ1-2,13,TRBV9,TGTGCCAGCAGCGCGGACAGTAAGTCTGGCTACACCTTC,CASSADSKSGYTF
-,few,TRBJ2-5,15,TRBV9,TGTGCCAGCAGCGCCAACTTAGCGGTTGGCGAGACCCAGTACTTC,CASSANLAVGETQYF
-,many,TRBJ1-1,13,TRBV9,TGTGCCAGCAGCGTTACAGCGAACACTGAAGCTTTCTTT,CASSVTANTEAFF
TRBD1,many,TRBJ1-4,15,TRBV9,TGTGCCAGCAGCGAGGGACAGAGGTTCGGTGAAAAACTGTTTTTT,CASSEGQRFGEKLFF
-,-,TRBJ2-1,15,TRBV7-4,TGTGCCAGCAGCTGGCAGATTCTGAACTACAATGAGCAGTTCTTC,CASSWQILNYNEQFF
-,many,TRBJ2-1,16,TRBV9,TGTGCCAGCAGCGTAGAGGGTAACATTTTCTACAATGAGCAGTTCTTC,CASSVEGNIFYNEQFF
TRBD2,many,TRBJ2-2,17,TRBV9,TGTGCCAGCAGCGTAGTTGATAGCGGGGCGAACACCGGGGAGCTGTTTTTT,CASSVVDSGANTGELFF
-,many,TRBJ2-3,16,TRBV9,TGTGCCAGCAGCGTAATGGGGGGAGCTAGCACAGATACGCAGTATTTT,CASSVMGGASTDTQYF
-,many,TRBJ2-1,20,TRBV9,TGTGCCAGCAGCGTAGCCCTGATTAGCTGGGCGGGGGCCGGCCGCAATGAGCAGTTCTTC,CASSVALISWAGAGRNEQFF
TRBD2,many,TRBJ2-2,18,TRBV9,TGTGCCAGCAGCGTAGGAGATAGCGGGGGGACTAACACCGGGGAGCTGTTTTTT,CASSVGDSGGTNTGELFF
TRBD2,many,TRBJ2-2,16,TRBV9,TGTGCCAGCAGCGTAGGGGGGGGTAAGGTCCCCGGGGAGCTGTTTTTT,CASSVGGGKVPGELFF
TRBD1,many,TRBJ1-1,16,TRBV9,TGTGCCAGCAGCGTAGTCCAGGACAGGGGTAACACTGAAGCTTTCTTT,CASSVVQDRGNTEAFF
TRBD2,many,TRBJ2-5,15,TRBV9,TGTGCCAGCAGCGCCGGACTAGTAGACCAAGAGACCCAGTACTTC,CASSAGLVDQETQYF
-,many,TRBJ2-2,15,TRBV9,TGTGCCAGCAGCGTAGGGTCAGTTAACACCGGGGAGCTGTTTTTT,CASSVGSVNTGELFF
-,once,TRBJ1-5,14,TRBV9,TGTGCCAGCAACGTAGGTCCTGACCATCAGCCCCAGCATTTT,CASNVGPDHQPQHF
TRBD1,many,TRBJ1-1,16,TRBV9,TGTGCCAGCAGCCCAGGGACAGGGGGCACGAACACTGAAGCTTTCTTT,CASSPGTGGTNTEAFF
TRBD1,-,TRBJ1-1,16,TRBV9,TGTGCCAGCAGCACTCAGACAGGGGGCGTAGTAACTGAAGCTTTCTTT,CASSTQTGGVVTEAFF
-,many,TRBJ1-4,15,TRBV9,TGTGCCAGCAGCCCCGGGTCCCGGACTAATGAAAAACTGTTTTTT,CASSPGSRTNEKLFF
-,many,TRBJ1-4,15,TRBV9,TGTGCCAGCAGCGTAGGCGTGGGATTTAATGAAAAACTGTTTTTT,CASSVGVGFNEKLFF
TRBD2,many,TRBJ2-1,15,TRBV9,TGTGCCAGCAGCGCTAGCGGAAATACCTACAATGAGCAGTTCTTC,CASSASGNTYNEQFF
TRBD1,-,TRBJ1-1,15,TRBV9,TGTGCCAGCAGCGTTTTGGACAGGTTGGGCACTGAAGCTTTCTTT,CASSVLDRLGTEAFF
-,many,TRBJ2-1,13,TRBV9,TGTGCCAGCAGCGTAGATATCTTCAATGAGCAGTTCTTC,CASSVDIFNEQFF
-,many,TRBJ2-1,14,TRBV9,TGTGCCAGCAGCCCCTTTTCGGACGGGAATGAGCAGTTCTTC,CASSPFSDGNEQFF
-,many,TRBJ2-2,14,TRBV9,TGTGCCAGCAGCGCCGGTATTAACACCGGGGAGCTGTTTTTT,CASSAGINTGELFF
-,medium-sized,TRBJ1-3,15,TRBV9,TGTGCCAGCAGCCCGGAAGCAGGGGTTGGAAACACCATATATTTT,CASSPEAGVGNTIYF
-,many,TRBJ2-5,16,TRBV9,TGTGCCAGCAGCGTAGGCCACACGAGCGGACAAGAGACCCAGTACTTC,CASSVGHTSGQETQYF
TRBD1,many,TRBJ1-4,13,TRBV9,TGTGCCAGCAGCGTCGACACCGGGACAGTTCCGTTTTTT,CASSVDTGTVPFF
TRBD2,-,TRBJ2-3,17,TRBV9,TGTGCCAGCAGCGCCCCAGCGGGGGGGCTTAACAAAGATACGCAGTATTTT,CASSAPAGGLNKDTQYF
TRBD2,many,TRBJ2-1,12,TRBV9,TGTGCCAGCAGCGTAGTGCGGGGGAGCCCGTTCTTC,CASSVVRGSPFF
-,many,TRBJ2-4,14,TRBV9,TGTGCCAGCAGCGTAGGGGGACGCAAAAACATTCAGTACTTC,CASSVGGRKNIQYF
-,many,TRBJ2-1,16,TRBV9,TGTGCCAGCAGCGTCATCCCGGCAGGGGCCTACAATGAGCAGTTCTTC,CASSVIPAGAYNEQFF
TRBD1,many,TRBJ2-2,17,TRBV9,TGTGCCAGCAGCCTCCGCCAGCAGGGGGTGAACACCGGGGAGCTGTTTTTT,CASSLRQQGVNTGELFF
TRBD2,few,TRBJ2-3,17,TRBV9,TGTGCCAGCAGCGTAGCCGGGGGGGGCGGTGGCTCAGATACGCAGTATTTT,CASSVAGGGGGSDTQYF
-,many,TRBJ2-3,14,TRBV9,TGTGCCAGCAGCGTAGCGGACTCCACAGATACGCAGTATTTT,CASSVADSTDTQYF
TRBD1,many,TRBJ2-5,15,TRBV9,TGTGCCAGCAGCACTTCGACAGGGTATTTGGAGACCCAGTACTTC,CASSTSTGYLETQYF
-,many,TRBJ2-1,15,TRBV9,TGTGCCAGCAGCAAGGGCGGCGGGGGCCTCAATGAGCAGTTCTTC,CASSKGGGGLNEQFF
TRBD2,many,TRBJ2-3,14,TRBV9,TGTGCCAGCAGCGCCCTGACTAGCCCCGATACGCAGTATTTT,CASSALTSPDTQYF
-,many,TRBJ2-3,14,TRBV9,TGTGCCAGCAGTCCTGCCAGGGCCACAGATACGCAGTATTTT,CASSPARATDTQYF
-,many,TRBJ1-1,17,TRBV9,TGTGCCAGCAGCGTAGATCCGCCGGGGGGGATGAACACTGAAGCTTTCTTT,CASSVDPPGGMNTEAFF
TRBD2,many,TRBJ2-3,17,TRBV9,TGTGCCAGCAGCGTAGCTGCGCTAGCGGGGGGCACAGATACGCAGTATTTT,CASSVAALAGGTDTQYF
TRBD2,many,TRBJ2-1,15,TRBV9,TGTGCCAGCAGCGTAGCTAGCGGAAAAATAAATGAGCAGTTCTTC,CASSVASGKINEQFF
-,many,TRBJ2-1,14,TRBV9,TGTGCCAGCAGCGTAACAGGGTGGGACAATGAGCAGTTCTTC,CASSVTGWDNEQFF
-,many,TRBJ2-5,14,TRBV9,TGTGCCAGCAGCGTAGGACAGGCCCAGGGGACCCAGTACTTC,CASSVGQAQGTQYF
TRBD2,many,TRBJ2-3,18,TRBV9,TGTGCCAGCAGTCTTTCTAGCGGGGGGGCGTTAAGGGCAGATACGCAGTATTTT,CASSLSSGGALRADTQYF
-,many,TRBJ2-2,15,TRBV9,TGTGCCAGCAGCGTATTCGTCGCGAACACCGGGGAGCTGTTTTTT,CASSVFVANTGELFF
-,many,TRBJ1-3,15,TRBV9,TGTGCCAGCAGCGTACGTTCAGACTCTGGAAACACCATATATTTT,CASSVRSDSGNTIYF
-,many,TRBJ2-5,15,TRBV9,TGTGCCAGCAGCCCCCGTGGTGGGGGTAGCGAGACCCAGTACTTC,CASSPRGGGSETQYF
-,many,TRBJ2-3,18,TRBV9,TGTGCCAGCAGCGCTTCCGCGGCGTCTCCGTTGGGCACAGATACGCAGTATTTT,CASSASAASPLGTDTQYF
-,many,TRBJ2-1,13,TRBV9,TGTGCCAGCAGCGTTAATCCCTCCGATGAGCAGTTCTTC,CASSVNPSDEQFF
-,many,TRBJ2-2,13,TRBV9,TGTGCCAGCAATAGGGGTGTCACCGGGGAGCTGTTTTTT,CASNRGVTGELFF
-,few,TRBJ2-1,15,TRBV9,TGTGCCAGCAGCGTAGAATGGACAGTGCGAGGTGAGCAGTTCTTC,CASSVEWTVRGEQFF
-,many,TRBJ1-5,13,TRBV10-2,TGCGCCAGCACCTGGGGCGAGGGTCAGCCCCAGCATTTT,CASTWGEGQPQHF